This is a list of T cell receptor beta chains from one sample in a study of T-cell reconstitution after alpha-beta-depleted transplantation in children. MiXCR was run by TCRdb on the PCR reads, yielding one entry per CDR3 protein. The data show more than 500,000 distinct CDR3 sequences, with about an eighth seen just once and roughly 15% held by the top ten. The starting material was PBMCs, mostly from graft donor cells, obtained 180 days after TCRalphabeta/CD19-depleted stem cell transplant. The receptors derive from a female patient aged 2 to 10 who had a stem cell transplant for aplastic anemia, so the T cells may come from the graft donor. Both conserved end residues are part of each CDR3. A D gene is named only where the DNA matches it firmly. For some rows the clone size is stated as once, few or many, or as a class when expanded; others skip it.

j_call d_call v_call clone_size cdr3_length cdr3_nt cdr3_aa
TRBJ1-5 NA TRBV25-1 NA 14 TGTGCCAGCAGTGGTACCCATAGCAATCAGCCCCAGCATTTT CASSGTHSNQPQHF
TRBJ2-5 NA TRBV2 few 12 TGTGCCAGCAGTGAGGGGCGGGAGACCCAGTACTTC CASSEGRETQYF
TRBJ2-5 NA TRBV20-1 few 17 TGCAGTGCTAGGGCCCCCCCGGGTGGCGGAGTCCCGGAGACCCAGTACTTC CSARAPPGGGVPETQYF
TRBJ2-2 TRBD2 TRBV24-1 few 16 TGTGCCACCAGTGACAAGACTAGCATCAGCCCCGGGGAGCTGTTTTTT CATSDKTSISPGELFF
TRBJ2-1 NA TRBV20-1 few 13 TGCAGTGCTAGCCGGGACACCTACAATGAGCAGTTCTTC CSASRDTYNEQFF
TRBJ2-5 TRBD1 TRBV5-6 few 16 TGTGCCAGCAGCTTGGCGGGACAGGGGGCGAAGGAGACCCAGTACTTC CASSLAGQGAKETQYF
TRBJ1-4 TRBD1 TRBV4-2 NA 17 TGTGCCAGCAGCCAAGAAGTGCACAGGGGGCTAGTTGAAAAACTGTTTTTT CASSQEVHRGLVEKLFF
TRBJ2-3 TRBD2 TRBV11-3 NA 17 TGTGCCAGCAGCTTAGATACACTAGCGGATAGCACAGATACGCAGTATTTT CASSLDTLADSTDTQYF
TRBJ2-3 TRBD2 TRBV2 NA 16 TGTGCCAGCAGTCCCCCGGGACTAGCGGGCACAGATACGCAGTATTTT CASSPPGLAGTDTQYF
TRBJ2-6 NA TRBV6-2/TRBV6-3 few 16 TGTGCCAGCAAAACCGCAACAGGGCCCGGGGCCAACGTCCTGACTTTC CASKTATGPGANVLTF
TRBJ1-6 TRBD1 TRBV14 few 18 TGTGCCAGCAGCCCTGGGACAGGGGGTAACTTTTATAATTCACCCCTCCACTTT CASSPGTGGNFYNSPLHF
TRBJ2-7 TRBD2 TRBV28 few 14 TGTGCCAGCAGTGTCACTAGCGGCTCCTACGAGCAGTACTTC CASSVTSGSYEQYF
TRBJ2-3 TRBD2 TRBV18 few 16 TGTGCCAGCTCACCGGGGACTAGCGGGACCACAGATACGCAGTATTTT CASSPGTSGTTDTQYF
TRBJ2-1 TRBD2 TRBV6-1 few 15 TGTGCCAGCACCACAGCGCGGGAGATTTTCGTTGAGCAGTTCTTC CASTTAREIFVEQFF
TRBJ2-1 TRBD2 TRBV5-1 few 15 TGCGCCAGCAGCAAGGGACTAGCGGGAGTCGATGAGCAGTTCTTC CASSKGLAGVDEQFF
TRBJ2-2 NA TRBV24-1 few 12 TGTGCCACCAGTGATTTCACTGGGGAGCTGTTTTTT CATSDFTGELFF
TRBJ2-1 NA TRBV7-2 NA 15 TGTGCCAGCAGCTTAGCCGAAACCGTGGGAGGGGGGGAGTTCTTC CASSLAETVGGGEFF
TRBJ2-1 TRBD2 TRBV27 many 17 TGTGCCAGCAGTTCCTATATAGTCGGACTAGCGAACAATGAGCAGTTCTTC CASSSYIVGLANNEQFF
TRBJ1-2 TRBD1 TRBV9 NA 14 TGTGCCAGCAGCGCTCGCCGACAGGGGGATGGCTACACCTTC CASSARRQGDGYTF
TRBJ1-5 NA TRBV7-8 few 15 TGTGCCAGCAGCTTAGGGTTGAAAGGCAATCAGCCCCAGCATTTT CASSLGLKGNQPQHF
TRBJ2-3 NA TRBV7-2 few 16 TGTGCCAGCAGCTTAGGAGGTTTCCGGGGGCCAGATACGCAGTATTTT CASSLGGFRGPDTQYF
TRBJ1-3 NA TRBV6-5 NA 14 TGTGCCAGCAGTTACTCCCCGTTTGGGAACACCATATATTTT CASSYSPFGNTIYF